The rows below give T cell receptor beta chains drawn from one sample of a study of T cell responses to AZD1222 COVID-19 vaccine. Clones were sequenced by immunoSEQ multiplex PCR, and TCRdb holds only the in-frame ones, with some missing. The table lists fewer than 200,000 clones, 80% to 95% of them singletons, with roughly 1.5% in the top ten. The source material was peripheral blood, sampled on day 0 of AZD1222 vaccination. These receptors came from an adult in good health. Each CDR3 is given with its conserved first and last residue. D genes are given only for firm matches.

d_call,j_call,v_call,cdr3_nt,cdr3_aa
-,TRBJ1-4,TRBV4-1,TGCGCCAGCAGCCGGACAGAAGCAACTAATGAAAAACTGTTTTTT,CASSRTEATNEKLFF
-,TRBJ2-7,TRBV7-9,TGTGCCAGCAGCTTAGCCGGGGGCGGGGAGCAGTACTTC,CASSLAGGGEQYF
-,TRBJ1-1,TRBV7-9,TGTGCCAGCAGGTTCTACAGTCAGAACACTGAAGCTTTCTTT,CASRFYSQNTEAFF
-,TRBJ2-1,TRBV10-3,TGTGCCATCAGTAAGACCATCTACAATGAGCAGTTCTTC,CAISKTIYNEQFF
TRBD1,TRBJ2-1,TRBV10-3,TGTGCCATCAGTGAGGGCAGGGGGCGAGAAAATGAGCAGTTCTTC,CAISEGRGRENEQFF
-,TRBJ1-1,TRBV6-5,TGTGCCAGCAGTTACGAGGCGAACACTGAAGCTTTCTTT,CASSYEANTEAFF
TRBD1,TRBJ2-3,TRBV4-1,TGCGCCAGCAGCCAGGTGGACAGGGAGGTCCGTACGCAGTATTTT,CASSQVDREVRTQYF
TRBD2,TRBJ2-1,TRBV6-1,TGTGCCAGCAGTGAGTGGCGGGAGAGACCCTACAATGAGCAGTTCTTC,CASSEWRERPYNEQFF
-,TRBJ2-7,TRBV2,TGTGCCACCCACCCAGACCGTCGGGACGAGCAGTACTTC,CATHPDRRDEQYF
-,TRBJ2-7,TRBV16,TGTGCCAGCAGCCAAAGAACAGCCTACGAGCAGTACTTC,CASSQRTAYEQYF
-,TRBJ1-2,TRBV28,TGTGCCAGCAGTCCTAACCCGGGCCATGGCTACACCTTC,CASSPNPGHGYTF
-,TRBJ2-2,TRBV6-1,TGTGCCAGCAGTGAAACGATCAAGATGACCGGGGAGCTGTTTTTT,CASSETIKMTGELFF
-,TRBJ1-5,TRBV5-8,TGTGCCAGCAGTCGACAGTTGAGCAATCAGCCCCAGCATTTT,CASSRQLSNQPQHF
TRBD2,TRBJ2-1,TRBV19,TGTGCCAGTAGTGTGACTAGCGGGATCACTAATGAGCAGTTCTTC,CASSVTSGITNEQFF
TRBD1,TRBJ1-3,TRBV19,TGTGCCAGTAGTACGCCGGGACAGGGGGTTTCTGGAAACACCATATATTTT,CASSTPGQGVSGNTIYF